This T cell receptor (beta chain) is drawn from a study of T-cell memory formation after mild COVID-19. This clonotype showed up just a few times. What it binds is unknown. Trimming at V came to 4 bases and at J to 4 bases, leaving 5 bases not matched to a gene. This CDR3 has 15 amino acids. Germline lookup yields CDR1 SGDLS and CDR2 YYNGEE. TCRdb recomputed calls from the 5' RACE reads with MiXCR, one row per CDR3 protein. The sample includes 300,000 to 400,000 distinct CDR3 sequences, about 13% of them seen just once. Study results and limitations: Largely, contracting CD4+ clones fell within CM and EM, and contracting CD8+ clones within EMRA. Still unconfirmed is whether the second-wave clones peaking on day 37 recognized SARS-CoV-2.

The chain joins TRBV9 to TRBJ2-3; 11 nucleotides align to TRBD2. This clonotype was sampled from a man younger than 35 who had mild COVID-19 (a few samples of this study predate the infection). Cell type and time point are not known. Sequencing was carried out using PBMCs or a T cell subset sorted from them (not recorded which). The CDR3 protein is CASSRLAGPADTQYF. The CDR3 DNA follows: TGTGCCAGCAGCCGACTAGCGGGGCCAGCAGATACGCAGTATTTT.